The 26 T cell receptor beta chains presented below share a single source sample, sequenced in a study of Tregs in tolerant kidney transplant recipients. Antigens of these TCRs are unknown. The table came from immunoSEQ multiplex PCR; TCRdb's copy has only in-frame clones and leaves some out. The sample has roughly 20,000 clones, approximately 65% seen once. Sequences were obtained from Tregs from blood cultured with allogeneic cells. All receptors derive from a human donor in good health.

In its sample, this clone was seen once. The chain couples TRBV5-1 to TRBJ1-3; D may be TRBD1 (5 bases). V shed 0 bases and J shed 4 bases, with 14 bases lying between them. The CDR3 is made up of 16 amino acids. Germline V lookup: CDR1 SGHRS, CDR2 YFSETQ. CDR3 DNA sequence: TGCGCCAGCAGCTTGGCGGGACCTTCTTCGGGAAACACCATATATTTT. Protein sequence: CASSLAGPSSGNTIYF.

This chain uses TRBV6-5 with TRBJ1-2; 7 nucleotides line up with TRBD1. There are 15 residues in the CDR3. Trimming cost V 6 bases and J 4 bases; bases outside gene matches: 11. Germline CDR1 MNHEY, CDR2 SVGAGI. The CDR3 bases are TGTGCCAGCAGAAATTCCGGGACAGTCAGCTATGGCTACACCTTC. Translating it yields CASRNSGTVSYGYTF.

This clone was seen a few times. The chain links TRBV6-5 to TRBJ1-2; no reliable D call. The CDR3 is 14 residues long. V was pared by 4 bases and J by 4 bases, with 13 bases between. Germline CDR1 MNHEY, CDR2 SVGAGI. The CDR3 protein is CASSSRVSSYGYTF. CDR3 DNA sequence: TGTGCCAGCAGTTCTAGAGTATCGTCCTATGGCTACACCTTC.

This CDR3 is CASRQAAIGELFF. The CDR3 nucleotides read TGTGCCAGCAGGCAGGCGGCAATCGGGGAGCTGTTTTTT. The rearrangement joins TRBV7-9 to TRBJ2-2; D remains ambiguous. The length of the CDR3 is 13 residues. CDR1 is SEHNR and CDR2 is FQNEAQ in the germline V gene (reference sequence). V was trimmed by 6 bases and J by 7 bases, leaving 12 bases between them.

The rearrangement links TRBV18 to TRBJ2-5; TRBD2 matches at 9 bases. Looked up from germline, CDR1 is KGHSH and CDR2 is LQKENI. Trimming took 6 bases from V and 6 from J; bases not matched to a gene: 11. This CDR3 spans 15 amino acids. Here the CDR3 reads CASSDVIAGAKTQYF. As DNA, the CDR3 is TGTGCCAGCTCTGACGTGATAGCGGGAGCGAAGACCCAGTACTTC.

This clone is deemed medium-sized. This chain joins TRBV13 and TRBJ1-3, with TRBD1 matching 8 bases. V dropped 0 bases and J dropped 3; count of bases not matched to a gene: 7. CDR1 and CDR2 (germline): PRHDT, FYEKMQ (reference sequence). The CDR3 loop spans 17 amino acids. The DNA of the CDR3 is TGTGCCAGCAGCTTAGGCCCTCGGACAGGGTTTGGAAACACCATATATTTT. Protein: CASSLGPRTGFGNTIYF.

The sample holds a few counts of this clone. V usage is TRBV6-1 and J usage is TRBJ1-6; D is uncertain. CDR3 length equals 11 residues. Germline V gene data show CDR1 as MNHNS and CDR2 as SASEGT. V shed 2 bases and J shed 7 bases, with 0 bases lying between them. CDR3 amino acids: CASSENSPLHF. In DNA form, the CDR3 reads TGTGCCAGCAGTGAAAATTCACCCCTCCACTTT.

This clone was counted once. The V gene is TRBV7-9, the J gene TRBJ1-2; D uncertain. CDR1 and CDR2 from the germline V gene are SEHNR and FQNEAQ (reference sequence). The V end lost 0 bases, the J end lost 1 base, and 9 bases lay between the germline ends. The CDR3 totals 15 residues. CDR3 sequence: CASSLAGTLNYGYTF. CDR3 sequence (DNA): TGTGCCAGCAGCTTAGCAGGAACCCTTAACTATGGCTACACCTTC.

The chain recombines TRBV6-5 with TRBJ2-7; TRBD1 or TRBD2 may be the D gene (5 bases each). The germline V and J ends were trimmed by 5 bases and 7 bases, with 18 bases remaining between them. CDR1 and CDR2 (germline): MNHEY, SVGAGI. The CDR3 has 14 amino acids. DNA for the CDR3: TGTGCCAGCAGTCAGGGTGTGGGGTCGGGAGAGCAGTACTTC. Protein product: CASSQGVGSGEQYF.

J is TRBJ2-7 and V is TRBV6-5, with D perhaps being TRBD1 or TRBD2 (5 bases each). Germline CDR1 reads MNHEY; CDR2 reads SVGAGI. CDR3 size: 15 residues. V was shortened by 2 bases and J by 4 bases, with 15 bases between the two germline ends. The CDR3 DNA reads as TGTGCCAGCAGTTACCGGGGCCAGACGGCATACGAGCAGTACTTC. Its translation is CASSYRGQTAYEQYF.

The J gene is TRBJ1-5, the V gene TRBV2; 7 positions match TRBD1. This CDR3 region has 14 residues. Germline CDR1 and CDR2: SNHLY and FYNNEI. V dropped 4 bases and J dropped 6; count of bases not matched to a gene: 6. CDR3 in DNA: TGTGCCAGCAGTGGACAGGGTAGGCGTCAGCCCCAGCATTTT. Translating it yields CASSGQGRRQPQHF.

This chain joins TRBV9 and TRBJ2-1; D gene ambiguous. The germline gives CDR1 SGDLS, CDR2 YYNGEE. The CDR3 length is 15 residues. V gave up 0 bases and J gave up 4 bases, with 11 bases separating them. As DNA, the CDR3 is TGTGCCAGCAGCGTAGGGTCACTTCCATACAATGAGCAGTTCTTC. Translating it yields CASSVGSLPYNEQFF.

This chain uses TRBV5-6 with TRBJ2-5, with a weak D call TRBD1 (5 bases). Between the trimmed V and J ends, which lost 4 bases and 5 bases, there was a span of 12 bases. CDR3 size: 13 residues. The germline V gene has CDR1 SGHDT and CDR2 YYEEEE. The CDR3 loop reads CASSPQGWETQYF. DNA of the CDR3: TGTGCCAGCAGCCCCCAGGGCTGGGAGACCCAGTACTTC. Together with reference TRBV5-6 and TRBJ2-5, the CDR3 gives the full variable domain: DAGVTQSPTHLIKTRGQQVTLRCSPKSGHDTVSWYQQALGQGPQFIFQYYEEEERQRGNFPDRFSGHQFPNYSSELNVNALLLGDSALYLCASSPQGWETQYFGPGTRLLVL.

V and J are TRBV2 and TRBJ2-5; TRBD2 matches 15 bases. The CDR3 is 16 residues long. V was clipped by 6 bases and J by 5 bases; unmatched bases: 7. Germline loops: CDR1 SNHLY, CDR2 FYNNEI. CDR3 coding DNA: TGTGCCAGCAGGGGGACTAGCGGGGGGATGATGGAGACCCAGTACTTC. It translates to CASRGTSGGMMETQYF.

V and J are TRBV6-6 and TRBJ2-7; 7 bases match TRBD1. From germline, CDR1 is MNHNY and CDR2 SVGAGI (reference sequence). This CDR3 is built from 13 residues. The ends lost 7 bases at V and 2 bases at J; junction bases unmatched: 5. The DNA of the CDR3 is TGTGCCAGCAAGAAGACAGGGACCTACGAGCAGTACTTC. As protein: CASKKTGTYEQYF.

V gene TRBV19 combines with J gene TRBJ1-3; D is ambiguous. V lost 3 bases, J lost 8 bases, and 11 bases lay in between. The CDR3 loop spans 13 amino acids. Per germline, CDR1 LNHDA and CDR2 SQIVND (reference sequence). CDR3 protein: CASSMKAGDTIYF. The CDR3 nucleotides are TGTGCCAGTAGTATGAAGGCCGGGGACACCATATATTTT.

This chain uses TRBV4-2 with TRBJ1-1; 8 nucleotides agree with TRBD1. In germline, CDR1 is LGHNA, CDR2 YNFKEQ. The CDR3 runs to 15 residues. V was pared by 4 bases and J by 1 base, with 5 bases of the junction left unmatched. Written as DNA, the CDR3 is TGTGCCAGCAGCCGGACCGGGACAGGGAACACTGAAGCTTTCTTT. This encodes CASSRTGTGNTEAFF.

The chain links TRBV9 to TRBJ1-1; 8 nucleotides align to TRBD1. CDR3 length: 14 amino acids. The ends lost 0 bases at V and 6 bases at J; junction bases unmatched: 4. The germline gives CDR1 SGDLS, CDR2 YYNGEE. The DNA of the CDR3 is TGTGCCAGCAGCGTAGCCCCACAGGGGGCTGAAGCTTTCTTT. Translation gives CASSVAPQGAEAFF.

J is TRBJ1-1 and V is TRBV2; TRBD1 matches 9 bases. The junction had 9 bases not matched to a gene; V was cut back by 6 bases and J by 7 bases. Germline V CDR1 and CDR2: SNHLY, FYNNEI. The CDR3 sequence is 14 residues long. CDR3 sequence: CASRPETGGGEAFF. CDR3 coding DNA: TGTGCCAGCAGACCCGAGACAGGGGGAGGTGAAGCTTTCTTT.

The chain carries TRBV6-5 and TRBJ1-2; D not certain. The V and J ends lost 0 bases and 5 bases respectively, with 7 bases between them. The CDR3 totals 13 residues. CDR1 is MNHEY, CDR2 SVGAGI, per germline. The CDR3: CASSYSHPYGYTF. CDR3 in DNA: TGTGCCAGCAGTTACTCTCACCCGTATGGCTACACCTTC.

The chain uses TRBV5-1 and TRBJ1-3; D remains unclear. CDR3 size: 15 residues. CDR1 is SGHRS, CDR2 YFSETQ, per germline. Trimming shortened V by 2 bases and J by 3 bases, and 12 bases separated the two germline ends. CDR3 nucleotides: TGCGCCAGCAGCTTACGCGCGTCTAATGGAAACACCATATATTTT. Translating gives CASSLRASNGNTIYF.

In its sample, this clone was seen a few times. The V and J genes are TRBV6-5 and TRBJ1-6, with D hard to call. CDR3 length: 12 amino acids. The ends were cut back, 6 bases at V and 9 bases at J, with 9 bases in the middle. Germline assignment: CDR1 MNHEY and CDR2 SVGAGI. The CDR3 region has the DNA TGTGCCAGCAGGATACAGCTTTCACCCCTCCACTTT. Translating gives CASRIQLSPLHF.

A few counts support this clone. CDR3 nucleotides: TGTGCCAGCAGTGGGTCCGCCGTCACCCGAGGGGAACTGTTTTTT. Translation: CASSGSAVTRGELFF. The J gene is TRBJ1-4, the V gene TRBV2; maybe TRBD1 (5 bases). The CDR3 is 15 amino acids. CDR1 and CDR2 from the germline V gene are SNHLY and FYNNEI. V was cut by 4 bases and J by 12 bases, with 21 bases left in between.

The chain links TRBV6-5 to TRBJ1-3; a possible D gene is TRBD1 (5 bases). The germline V gene encodes CDR1 MNHEY and CDR2 SVGAGI. CDR3 length: 16 amino acids. V shed 0 bases and J shed 0 bases, with 9 bases lying between them. The CDR3 region has the DNA TGTGCCAGCAGTTACTCGGGGGGGACCTCTGGAAACACCATATATTTT. This translates into CASSYSGGTSGNTIYF.

The chain is built from TRBV5-1 and TRBJ1-6; D remains ambiguous. The CDR3 extends over 17 amino acids. Germline lookup yields CDR1 SGHRS and CDR2 YFSETQ. Trimming pared 1 base from V and 0 bases from J, leaving 11 bases between. CDR3 nucleotides: TGCGCCAGCAGCTTGAGGCAGCAACCCTCCTATAATTCACCCCTCCACTTT. Its protein product is CASSLRQQPSYNSPLHF.

J is TRBJ2-5 and V is TRBV2, with 7 bases matching TRBD2. Germline values: CDR1 SNHLY, CDR2 FYNNEI. The CDR3 loop spans 14 amino acids. Germline trimming cut 3 bases from V and 5 bases from J; bases unmatched to any gene: 6. The DNA of the CDR3 is TGTGCCAGCAGTGAGACGACTAGCAGGGAGACCCAGTACTTC. This codes for CASSETTSRETQYF.